This T cell receptor beta chain was sequenced for a study of blood T cells in healthy people across ages. Healthy Caucasian individuals from Russia aged about 6 to 100 were enrolled as donors. It was 9.5 to 10 milliliters of peripheral blood that were drawn from each donor. In germline, CDR1 is SGHTA, CDR2 FQGNSA. The junction had 2 bases not matched to a gene; V was cut back by 3 bases and J by 1 base. The CDR3 extends over 14 amino acids. This clonotype is a singleton in its sample. What it binds is unknown. Through a sample-barcoded 5' primer and a J-beta primer mix, a second PCR was run for roughly 7 to 12 cycles. Each of the cDNA molecules was tagged by a template-switch adaptor with 12 random nucleotides. TCRdb fed the 5' RACE reads into MiXCR, producing one record per CDR3 protein. The top ten clones hold 20% to 25% of a sample with about 580,000 distinct CDR3 sequences, about 45% of them seen once.

Study results and caveats: Unsorted PBMC material precluded a definitive naive versus antigen-experienced comparison.

Sequenced sample: blood. This sequence was found in a man aged 80 or over in good health. The chain recombines TRBV7-2 with TRBJ1-1; TRBD1 agrees at 7 bases. For the CDR3, the DNA is TGTGCCAGCAGCTTTAGGACAGGGAACACTGAAGCTTTCTTT. This gives the protein CASSFRTGNTEAFF.